The entry that follows covers one T cell receptor beta chain sequence. There is no known antigen for this receptor. No base qualities exist here, and no much larger clone lies one base off it. This sample stems from a study of a mutant IDH1 vaccine in newly diagnosed glioma listed by TCRdb under 2021. About the study as a whole: Vaccination began 4-6 weeks after radiotherapy alone, or alongside temozolomide cycles in the chemotherapy-containing groups. The roughly 33 treated patients were approximately 62% male and around 40% female, with a mean age of around 40 years. Before enrollment, most patients had been given radiochemotherapy with temozolomide as standard therapy, while the rest had received either radiotherapy alone or temozolomide alone. The week-35 safety follow-up was designated visit V12, and the week-47 end of study was designated visit V13. Peripheral blood was collected at six visits: V03 (baseline), V05, V07, V10, V12 and V13. Longitudinal TCRB deep sequencing was done for 25 to 30 treated patients, wherever samples were available for exploratory analyses. What the study reported, not specific to this receptor: Immune responses induced by the vaccine were seen in approximately 93% of patients across multiple MHC alleles. The authors noted that analyses of patient blood samples could not be reproduced because of sample limitations. PBMC samples for TCRB deep sequencing were selected based on availability. No apparent relationship was observed between pseudoprogression and alterations in the top peripheral T cell clonotypes detected by TCRB sequencing.

The library was prepared using the immunoSEQ multiplex PCR assay. Rearranged TCR beta chain sequences were amplified with the hsTCRB Kit following the manufacturer's protocol. Sequencing of TCRB libraries was carried out on an Illumina MiSeq. Under the source paper's analysis protocol: The kit vendor's proprietary platform handled demultiplexing, trimming and gene mapping. Here the immuneACCESS table is served through TCRdb, limited to in-frame sequences with V and J called. Missing clones are a known gap in these copies; in checked studies unresolved V genes cover under half, and the rest lacks a known reason. The V and J calls and the clone size are those of that table, but D and trimming were determined from the DNA. The sample yields around 44,000 clones; 70% to 85% were counted once. The ten largest account for 6% to 8% of the sample. According to the study, the label for this sample's time point signals: week 35, safety follow-up. Each vaccine dose, consisting of 300 ug of a 20-mer mutant IDH1 peptide in Montanide, was administered subcutaneously with topical imiquimod. Across visits V03 through V10, patients got a total of eight vaccinations, given in weeks 1, 3, 5, 7, 11, 15, 19 and 23. All donors had newly diagnosed IDH1-mutant astrocytomas of WHO grade 3 or 4 that showed loss of nuclear ATRX. The samples were drawn from NOA16, a multicentre, single-arm, open-label phase I trial in Germany that tested a mutant IDH1 peptide vaccine in humans for the first time. Genomic DNA for TCRB sequencing was extracted from EDTA blood using the DNeasy Blood and Tissue Kit.

According to the germline V gene, CDR1 reads MNHNS and CDR2 reads SASEGT. V is shortened by 1 base, J by 9 bases, and the region joining them spans 22 bases. The cysteine opens and the phenylalanine closes a CDR3 of 18 amino acids. Here the CDR3 DNA is all that survives: 54 bases in frame from base 1. The chain employs TRBV6-1 and TRBJ1-6; the D gene is perhaps TRBD1, on 5 matching bases. The TCR sequence derives from a middle-aged man with glioma. The source material was PBMCs, sampled from a glioma patient whose treatment included an IDH1 peptide vaccine. This receptor has the CDR3 CASSEEIAVWTRGSPLHF. The DNA sequence follows: TGTGCCAGCAGTGAAGAGATCGCAGTCTGGACTAGGGGTTCACCCCTCCACTTT.